Each of the 15 T cell receptor beta chains below was sequenced from the same sample in a study of T-cell reconstitution after alpha-beta-depleted transplantation in children. Using unique molecular identifiers, the investigators prepared the TCRbeta library. TCRdb redid the calling of the PCR reads with MiXCR, one entry per CDR3 protein. The sample lists fewer than 250,000 distinct CDR3 sequences; roughly 7.7% were seen once. This specimen was PBMCs, mostly from graft donor cells, taken 180 days after TCRalphabeta/CD19-depleted stem cell transplant. Every receptor here comes from a male patient aged 10-17 years who had a stem cell transplant for acute lymphoblastic leukemia, so the T cells may come from the graft donor.

As for this clonotype: A clone one base away is much larger, so this may be a read error. This sequence joins TRBV11-2 and TRBJ1-3; possible D gene TRBD1, 5 bases. The CDR3 sequence is 13 residues long. Per germline, CDR1 SGHAT and CDR2 FQNNGV. The CDR3, as DNA: TGTGCCAACCACCGGGGCCGCGGAAACACCATGTATTTT. Amino acids: CANHRGRGNTMYF.

This clonotype appeared many times. The chain employs TRBV29-1 and TRBJ2-1, with D possibly being TRBD2 (6 bases). Germline loops: CDR1 SQVTM, CDR2 ANQGSEA. The V gene lost 4 bases and the J gene lost 9 bases, with 13 bases spanning the gap. The CDR3 spans 12 residues. CDR3 residues: CSVGAGRSEQFF. The CDR3 DNA follows: TGCAGCGTTGGGGCAGGGAGGAGTGAGCAGTTCTTC.

This clonotype occurred many times. CDR3: CASSTGKKHNEQFF. The CDR3, as DNA: TGTGCCAGCAGCACGGGAAAGAAACACAATGAGCAGTTCTTC. The chain uses TRBV21-1 and TRBJ2-1; TRBD1 is the table's D call, not checked against the DNA. TRBV21-1 is tagged as a pseudogene. CDR3 length: 14 amino acids.

This clonotype came up many times. The chain links TRBV18 to TRBJ2-3; 12 bases are shared with TRBD2. The V gene's germline CDR1 is KGHSH and CDR2 LQKENI. The ends lost 3 bases at V and 5 bases at J; junction bases unmatched: 12. The CDR3 spans 18 residues. The CDR3 reads CASSPPPSSGGAVDTQYF. CDR3 sequence (DNA): TGTGCCAGCTCACCCCCCCCCTCTAGCGGGGGGGCGGTAGATACGCAGTATTTT.

This clonotype was picked up many times. The J gene is TRBJ1-1, the V gene TRBV5-1; TRBD1 aligns across 8 bases. The CDR3 extends over 14 amino acids. The germline CDR1 and CDR2 sequences are SGHRS and YFSETQ. With V trimmed by 5 bases and J by 5 bases, 8 bases remained unmatched. CDR3 region: CASRVQGDSTEAFF. In DNA form, the CDR3 reads TGCGCCAGCAGGGTACAGGGGGATTCGACTGAAGCTTTCTTT. Full variable domain (rest looked up from reference TRBV5-1 and TRBJ1-1): KAGVTQTPRYLIKTRGQQVTLSCSPISGHRSVSWYQQTPGQGLQFLFEYFSETQRNKGNFPGRFSGRQFSNSRSEMNVSTLELGDSALYLCASRVQGDSTEAFFGQGTRLTVV.

This clonotype was counted between two and nine times. The J gene is TRBJ2-7, the V gene TRBV10-3; weak D call: TRBD1 (7 bases). The CDR3 extends over 14 amino acids. V was pared by 0 bases and J by 7 bases, with 13 bases between. CDR1 and CDR2 (germline): ENHRY, SYGVKD. CDR3 amino acids: CAISESARGREQYF. CDR3 DNA: TGTGCCATCAGTGAGTCCGCCAGGGGGAGGGAGCAGTACTTC.

This clonotype came up many times. The chain recombines TRBV12-3 or TRBV12-4 with TRBJ1-2; D remains ambiguous. The CDR3 extends over 14 amino acids. V shed 5 bases and J shed 0 bases, with 10 bases lying between them. CDR3 region: CASSPGPANYGYTF. CDR3 DNA: TGTGCCAGCAGTCCGGGCCCAGCTAACTATGGCTACACCTTC.

This clonotype was recorded many times. This chain uses TRBV6-5 with TRBJ2-5; weak D call: TRBD2 (6 bases). Germline V lookup: CDR1 MNHEY, CDR2 SVGAGI. V was cut by 8 bases and J by 9 bases, with 16 bases left in between. The length of the CDR3 is 12 residues. CDR3 amino acids: CASSVKEGAQYF. The CDR3 DNA reads TGTGCCAGCTCAGTGAAGGAGGGAGCCCAGTACTTC.

This clonotype was seen repeatedly, ten times or more. The chain couples TRBV4-2 to TRBJ2-6; D gene ambiguous. The V end lost 0 bases, the J end lost 0 bases, and 3 bases lay between the germline ends. The CDR3 contains 15 residues. The V gene's germline CDR1 is LGHNA and CDR2 YNFKEQ. This CDR3 reads CASSQDPSGANVLTF. The CDR3 DNA sequence: TGTGCCAGCAGCCAAGACCCCTCTGGGGCCAACGTCCTGACTTTC.

This clonotype was observed at least ten times. V gene TRBV12-3 or TRBV12-4 combines with J gene TRBJ2-1, with 9 bases aligning to TRBD2. This CDR3 is built from 20 residues. The junction had 15 bases not matched to a gene; V was cut back by 3 bases and J by 0 bases. The CDR3 region is CASSFKRGLAGTSSYNEQFF. CDR3 DNA sequence: TGTGCCAGCAGTTTTAAGAGAGGGCTAGCGGGAACGAGCTCCTACAATGAGCAGTTCTTC.

This clonotype showed up many times. The chain couples TRBV5-1 to TRBJ1-1; D remains ambiguous. CDR1 is SGHRS, CDR2 YFSETQ, per germline. The CDR3 length is 14 residues. Trimming left V 4 bases short and J 3 bases short, with 13 bases between. The CDR3 protein is CASSPEGPHTEAFF. The CDR3 DNA reads as TGCGCCAGCAGCCCCGAGGGCCCACACACTGAAGCTTTCTTT.

This clonotype was counted many times. This chain links TRBV12-5 with TRBJ2-5; 14 bases agree with TRBD2. This CDR3 contains 15 residues. Losses at the gene ends were 5 bases for V and 5 bases for J; bases not matched to a gene: 4. The germline V gene has CDR1 LGHNT and CDR2 FRNRAP. The CDR3 nucleotides are TGTGCTAGTGGTACGACTAGCGGGGGGGCCGAGACCCAGTACTTC. Protein product: CASGTTSGGAETQYF.

In its sample, this clonotype was seen many times. V gene TRBV15 combines with J gene TRBJ1-6; D is uncertain. Germline V lookup: CDR1 LNHNV, CDR2 YYDKDF (reference sequence). The CDR3 runs 14 residues. Trimming took off 6 bases at V and 2 bases at J, with 8 bases between the two ends. CDR3 region: CATREAAYNSPLHF. The DNA of the CDR3 is TGTGCCACCAGGGAAGCGGCCTATAATTCACCCCTCCACTTT.

This clonotype has a count of ten or more. The chain has TRBV5-8 and TRBJ2-1; the D is unclear. This CDR3 has 15 amino acids. The ends were cut back, 2 bases at V and 0 bases at J, with 9 bases in the middle. The V gene's germline CDR1 is SGHTS and CDR2 YDEGEE. In nucleotides, the CDR3 is TGTGCCAGCAGCTTTGGCGTTCTCTCCTACAATGAGCAGTTCTTC. This encodes CASSFGVLSYNEQFF.

This clonotype was picked up many times. The chain combines TRBV9 with TRBJ1-1; 8 positions match TRBD1. Germline V gene sequence: CDR1 SGDLS, CDR2 YYNGEE. Losses at the gene ends were 5 bases for V and 3 bases for J; bases not matched to a gene: 15. The CDR3 length is 17 residues. CDR3 loop: CASSLLPQGVIDTEAFF. The CDR3 nucleotides read TGTGCCAGCAGTCTCCTCCCACAGGGGGTAATCGACACTGAAGCTTTCTTT.